The 4 T cell receptor beta chains below all came from one sample that was sequenced in a study of blood T cell repertoires in COVID-19. Measured with immunoSEQ multiplex PCR; TCRdb has only the in-frame clones, and not every one. In the table there are tens of thousands of clones, more than 75% of which are singletons. The source material was peripheral blood. The receptor source for this set is a woman aged 60 to 75 with acute or convalescent COVID-19.

A single count supports this clone. Written as DNA, the CDR3 is TGTGCCAGCAGTTACGGGACAGGGCTCGGGGAGCAGTTCTTC. It yields the protein CASSYGTGLGEQFF. The chain links TRBV6-5 to TRBJ2-1, with TRBD1 identical over 9 bases. Germline-derived CDR1 and CDR2 are MNHEY and SVGAGI. V dropped 2 bases and J dropped 10; count of bases not matched to a gene: 6. CDR3 length: 14 residues.

This clone was seen at least ten times. One end of the junction fails to match germline, which may point to a read error. The CDR3 sequence: CASRLWDSYEQYF. CDR3 nucleotides: TGTGCCAGCAGATTATGGGACAGCTACGAGCAGTACTTC. V and J are TRBV27 and TRBJ2-7, with 7 bases that match TRBD1. The CDR3 runs to 13 residues. Germline lookup yields CDR1 MNHEY and CDR2 SMNVEV (reference sequence).

The chain employs TRBV3-1 (or the pseudogene TRBV3-2) and TRBJ2-1; D remains unclear. This CDR3 spans 13 amino acids. Trimming stripped 1 base from V and 12 bases from J, with 13 bases between. In germline, CDR1 is LGHDT, CDR2 YNNKEL (reference sequence). The CDR3 here is CASSQVPFPGQFF. The CDR3 nucleotides read TGTGCCAGCAGCCAAGTCCCCTTCCCAGGGCAGTTCTTC.

Here the CDR3 reads CASSLERSYEQYF. CDR3 nucleotides: TGTGCCAGCAGCTTAGAAAGGAGCTACGAGCAGTACTTC. The chain joins TRBV7-2 to TRBJ2-7; no reliable D call. V dropped 1 base and J dropped 3 bases, with 7 bases sitting between them. The CDR3 consists of 13 residues. Germline assignment: CDR1 SGHTA and CDR2 FQGNSA. Together with reference TRBV7-2 and TRBJ2-7, the CDR3 gives the full variable domain: GAGVSQSPSNKVTEKGKDVELRCDPISGHTALYWYRQSLGQGLEFLIYFQGNSAPDKSGLPSDRFSAERTGGSVSTLTIQRTQQEDSAVYLCASSLERSYEQYFGPGTRLTVT.